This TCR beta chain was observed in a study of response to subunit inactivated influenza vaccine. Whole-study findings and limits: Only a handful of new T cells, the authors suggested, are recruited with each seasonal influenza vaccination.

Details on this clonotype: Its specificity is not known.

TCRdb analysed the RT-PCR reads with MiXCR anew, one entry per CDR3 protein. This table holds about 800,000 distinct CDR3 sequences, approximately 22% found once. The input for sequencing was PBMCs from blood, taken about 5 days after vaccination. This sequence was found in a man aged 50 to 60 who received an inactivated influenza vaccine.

CDR3 in amino acids: CASSLGLAGYSSYEQYF. The CDR3 nucleotides read TGCGCCAGCAGCTTGGGACTAGCGGGTTATAGCTCCTACGAGCAGTACTTC. The chain couples TRBV5-1 to TRBJ2-7, with 10 nucleotides matching TRBD2. This CDR3 is built from 17 residues. V was clipped by 0 bases and J by 0 bases; unmatched bases: 6. The germline V gene has CDR1 SGHRS and CDR2 YFSETQ.